This TCR beta chain stems from a study of blood T cell repertoires in COVID-19. Some clones are missing from TCRdb's copy, which holds only in-frame ones; the method was immunoSEQ multiplex PCR. The table includes hundreds of thousands of clones, about 87% detected once. The TCR comes from a man aged 70 or older with acute or convalescent COVID-19. Sequences were obtained from peripheral blood.

The CDR3 region has the DNA TGTGCCAGCAGTCGGTGGACAGGCGCTCTCAATCAGCCCCAGCATTTT. Translated, it gives CASSRWTGALNQPQHF. The chain has TRBV5-6 and TRBJ1-5; TRBD1 aligns across 7 bases. The CDR3 loop spans 16 amino acids. V lost 5 bases, J lost 3 bases, and 11 bases stayed unmatched. Germline assignment: CDR1 SGHDT and CDR2 YYEEEE.